Given below is one T cell receptor beta chain in context. The antigen is undetermined. Germline values: CDR1 SGHRS, CDR2 YFSETQ. The CDR3 runs to 15 residues. The data were taken from a study of cytomegalovirus exposure and HLA in healthy donors. Findings of the study overall: In a later analysis, CMV-associated beta chains were mostly HLA-associated, it appeared. Accurate predictions that matched the HLA-A and HLA-B alleles of most subjects were reportedly made from TCR beta sequences.

Primers included in the PCR were 60 Vbeta and 13 Jbeta primers. Libraries were prepared by immunoSEQ multiplex PCR; TCRdb keeps only in-frame clonotypes and omits some of them. This table holds about 150,000 clones, 80% found once. This TCR was sampled from a young man in good health and CMV-seropositive. The rearrangement links TRBV5-1 to TRBJ2-5; 7 positions agree with TRBD1. The closer fit of TRBJ2-7 to the DNA end suggests the J call may be wrong. The specimen was PBMCs. The CDR3 DNA reads TGCGCCAGCAGCTTACAACCCTGGACAGGTAACGAGCAGTACTTC. It is translated as CASSLQPWTGNEQYF.